The rows below give T cell receptor beta chains drawn from one sample of a study of T cells in Graves' hyperthyroidism and ophthalmopathy. TCRdb called the multiplex PCR reads again in MiXCR, with one record for every CDR3 protein. The sample yields 400,000 to 550,000 distinct CDR3 sequences, approximately 25% seen once. The sequencing sample was made of blood. The receptors were gathered from a woman aged 25 to 39 with Graves' ophthalmopathy. Each CDR3 is given with its conserved first and last residue. D genes are given only for firm matches. Rows give clone size only sometimes, using once, few, many, or a class for an expanded clone.

size	V	J	D	DNA	CDR3
few	TRBV15	TRBJ1-5	TRBD1	TGTGCCACCAGCAGACGGGGGACAGGGGGTGATCAGCCCCAGCATTTT	CATSRRGTGGDQPQHF
few	TRBV18	TRBJ1-1	-	TGTGCCAGCTCACCACGGGGACCGAAAAATGAAGCTTTCTTT	CASSPRGPKNEAFF
-	TRBV5-1	TRBJ1-1	-	TGCGCCAGCCGGACCCCTAGCGTGGCTAACACTGAAGCTTTCTTT	CASRTPSVANTEAFF
many	TRBV29-1	TRBJ1-1	-	TGCAGCGCGGAGGGGTTCACTGAAGCTTTCTTT	CSAEGFTEAFF
-	TRBV28	TRBJ2-7	TRBD2	TGTGCCAGCGGGACTACCAACTGGGAGCAGTACTTC	CASGTTNWEQYF
-	TRBV25-1	TRBJ1-1	-	TGTGCCAGCAGTGAGCTGGGGTCGCACACTGAAGCTTTCTTT	CASSELGSHTEAFF
many	TRBV11-2	TRBJ1-5	-	TGTGCCAGCAGCTTACAGGGCAGAACCTTCGGCAATCAGCCCCAGCATTTT	CASSLQGRTFGNQPQHF
-	TRBV7-3	TRBJ1-1	-	TGTGCCAGCAGCCAGACCAGAACGACTGAATCTTTCTTT	CASSQTRTTESFF
few	TRBV2	TRBJ2-2	TRBD1	TGTGCCAGCAGTCCCGGGACAGGGCCGAACACCGGGGAGCTGTTTTTT	CASSPGTGPNTGELFF
-	TRBV12-3/TRBV12-4	TRBJ1-2	TRBD1	TGTGCCAGCAATCATCAGACAGGGGCGGATGATGGCTACACCTTC	CASNHQTGADDGYTF
many	TRBV14	TRBJ2-7	-	TGTGCCAGCAGCCCCCCACTGAATACCTACGAGCAGTACTTC	CASSPPLNTYEQYF
many	TRBV12-3/TRBV12-4	TRBJ2-7	-	TGTGCCAGCAGTTTTAGTTTTTCCTACGAGCAGTACTTC	CASSFSFSYEQYF
-	TRBV2	TRBJ2-5	-	TGTGCCAGCAGACGACAACGCCAAGAGACCCAGTACTTC	CASRRQRQETQYF
many	TRBV29-1	TRBJ1-2	TRBD1	TGCAGCGTTGTGGGACAGGGGGACTATGGCTACACCTTC	CSVVGQGDYGYTF
many	TRBV3-1	TRBJ2-7	-	TGTGCCAGCAGCCAAGAGGGCAGGGGAAGCTCCTACGAGCAGTACTTC	CASSQEGRGSSYEQYF
many	TRBV29-1	TRBJ2-2	-	TGCAGCGTTGAACTGGGTAGAGCGAACACCGGGGAGCTGTTTTTT	CSVELGRANTGELFF
many	TRBV6-1	TRBJ2-7	-	TGTGCCAGCAGTGAAGAGGGGGGCGTCTACGAGCAGTACTTC	CASSEEGGVYEQYF
-	TRBV6-1	TRBJ2-7	TRBD1	TGTGCCAGCAGTGAAGGGACAGGTCGGAACGAGCAGTACTTC	CASSEGTGRNEQYF
many	TRBV6-1	TRBJ1-5	-	TGTGCCAGCAGTGAACTGATCTACAATATAAAGGCCAGCGGGATCAATCAGCCCCAGCATTTT	CASSELIYNIKASGINQPQHF
-	TRBV27	TRBJ2-7	-	TGTGCCAGCGGCCGGCTTGACTCCTACGAGCAGTACTTC	CASGRLDSYEQYF
few	TRBV25-1	TRBJ1-3	-	TGTGCCAGCAGGACCATCGGTGGAAACACCATATATTTT	CASRTIGGNTIYF
-	TRBV12-3/TRBV12-4	TRBJ1-5	-	TGTGCCAGCAGTTTGATTGCCGGCAATCAGCCCCAGCATTTT	CASSLIAGNQPQHF
-	TRBV12-3/TRBV12-4	TRBJ2-5	TRBD1	TGTGCCAGCCATTGGACAGGGGAAGAGACCCAGTACTTC	CASHWTGEETQYF
few	TRBV5-1	TRBJ1-2	-	TGCGCCAGCGCGGGAGAGCTGTTCGGCTACACCTTC	CASAGELFGYTF
few	TRBV20-1	TRBJ1-1	-	TGCAGTGCCCTTTACGGTTTTGAAGCTTTCTTT	CSALYGFEAFF
many	TRBV28	TRBJ1-5	TRBD1	TGTGCCAGCAGGGACAGGGGCCATCAGCCCCAGCATTTT	CASRDRGHQPQHF
-	TRBV2	TRBJ1-5	-	TGTGCCAGCAGTCAGGGATTTAGCAATCAGCCCCAGCATTTT	CASSQGFSNQPQHF
many	TRBV9	TRBJ2-2	TRBD2	TGTGCCAGCAGCGTCCCTAGCGGGGTAACGAGCGGGGAGCTGTTTTTT	CASSVPSGVTSGELFF
many	TRBV25-1	TRBJ2-2	-	TGTGCCAGCAGTGCCCAAGGGGACACCGGGGAGCTGTTTTTT	CASSAQGDTGELFF
many	TRBV5-4	TRBJ2-7	TRBD2	TGTGCCAGCAGCTTGTCACTAGCGGGGGGCTACGAGCAGTACTTC	CASSLSLAGGYEQYF
many	TRBV5-1	TRBJ1-6	-	TGCGCCAGCAGCAGCAGGGGTTCGAGTTCACCCCTCCACTTT	CASSSRGSSSPLHF
few	TRBV20-1	TRBJ2-5	TRBD2	TGCAGTGCTATAACGGCGGGGGGCGAAGAGACCCAGTACTTC	CSAITAGGEETQYF
many	TRBV30	TRBJ2-6	-	TGTGCCGGACCTAGGGCTGGGGCCAACGTCCTGACTTTC	CAGPRAGANVLTF
many	TRBV6-2/TRBV6-3	TRBJ2-7	-	TGTGCCAGCAGTTTCCTGGACTCGTCCTACGAGCAGTACTTC	CASSFLDSSYEQYF
few	TRBV5-4	TRBJ2-5	TRBD2	TGTGCCAGCACCCCGACTAGCGGGCTCCAAGAGACCCAGTACTTC	CASTPTSGLQETQYF
few	TRBV15	TRBJ1-2	TRBD1	TGTGCCACCAGCAGAGATCTTGGGACAGGGGGTAACTATGGCTACACCTTC	CATSRDLGTGGNYGYTF
-	TRBV27	TRBJ2-7	-	TGTGCCAGCAGTTTATCTGGCAGAGGACACCTGATCTACGAGCAGTACTTC	CASSLSGRGHLIYEQYF
many	TRBV29-1	TRBJ2-7	TRBD1	TGCAGCGTTGAAAAATCGGGACAGGGCTACGAGCAGTACTTC	CSVEKSGQGYEQYF
-	TRBV19	TRBJ2-5	TRBD1	TGTGCCAGTAGTATATCAGGGGGAGAGACCCAGTACTTC	CASSISGGETQYF
many	TRBV29-1	TRBJ2-7	TRBD1	TGCAGCGTTGAAGATGGGGACAGACCCTATCAGCAGTACTTC	CSVEDGDRPYQQYF